This TCR beta chain was obtained from a study of tumor and adjacent non-tumor tissue in lung cancer. The CDR3 contains 13 residues. Germline V gives CDR1 SGHNT, CDR2 YYREEE (reference sequence). No cell sorting was done before RNA was extracted from the tissue. This clonotype showed up just once. A read error may be the cause here, since a much bigger clone is one base away. A modified ARM-PCR protocol with three rounds of nested PCR amplified TCRbeta. TCRdb independently ran MiXCR on the multiplex PCR reads; one entry per CDR3 protein. The sample records 100,000 to 150,000 distinct CDR3 sequences, 66% being singletons.

This TCR was recovered from a man aged 30 to 45 with non-small cell lung cancer. V usage is TRBV5-4 and J usage is TRBJ2-2, with D perhaps assigned TRBD1 or TRBD2 (5 bases each). What was sequenced was lung tumor tissue. The CDR3: CVSSPGTAGELFF. For the CDR3, the DNA is TGTGTCAGCAGCCCGGGGACGGCCGGGGAGCTGTTTTTT.